This TCR beta chain was captured by sequencing in a study of metastatic and nonmetastatic thyroid tumors. About the study: Comparative analysis of repertoires was undertaken across blood and tumor or nodule tissue obtained from malignant and benign thyroid patients.

Ahead of thyroid surgery, no patient had received treatment of any kind. CDR1 is DFQATT, CDR2 SNEGSKA, per germline (reference sequence). There are 14 residues in the CDR3. V lost 3 bases, J lost 8 bases, and 7 bases stayed unmatched. The sample holds one count of this clone. MiXCR reprocessed the PCR reads for TCRdb. The sample consists of thousands of clones, about 31% of them appearing once. The sequenced sample consisted of adjacent normal tissue. This sequence originates from a female donor with papillary thyroid cancer or a benign thyroid nodule (not recorded which). Some clones in this sample may be carry-over from other donors' samples. J is TRBJ1-2 and V is TRBV20-1, with 12 bases matching TRBD1. As DNA, the CDR3 is TGCAGTGCTAGGGGGGGACAGGGGGCCGGAGGCTACACCTTC. As protein: CSARGGQGAGGYTF.